This T cell receptor beta chain originates from a study of CD8 T cells in Susac syndrome. Study-wide background: When their blood was taken, patients with Susac syndrome were therapy-naive, taking corticosteroids, or taking intravenous immunoglobulin alone. Findings and limits, study-wide: In Susac patients, clonal expansion was not detected in CD4+ cells.

From blood CD8+ and CD4+ T cells, TCR beta sequences were generated. Random hexamers were used to reverse transcribe an amount of roughly 0.45 to 1 ug RNA. A multiplex approach, immunoSEQ multiplex PCR, amplified TCR beta CDR3 across 54 Vbeta and 13 Jbeta. TCRdb fed the immunoSEQ multiplex PCR reads into MiXCR, producing one record per CDR3 protein. The sample lists about 150,000 distinct CDR3 sequences, approximately 95% occurring once. Note on this clonotype: Its antigen is currently unknown.

The TCR sequence derives from a human donor with Susac syndrome. Material for sequencing was CD4+ T cells from PBMCs.

CDR3 sequence: CASSSSGLGLDTQYF. The CDR3 DNA follows: TGTGCCAGCAGCTCCTCGGGACTAGGATTAGATACGCAGTATTTT. V gene TRBV7-2 combines with J gene TRBJ2-3, with TRBD2 matching over 8 bases. V lost 4 bases and J lost 5; bases outside the gene matches: 8. Germline-derived CDR1 and CDR2 are SGHTA and FQGNSA. There are 15 residues in the CDR3.